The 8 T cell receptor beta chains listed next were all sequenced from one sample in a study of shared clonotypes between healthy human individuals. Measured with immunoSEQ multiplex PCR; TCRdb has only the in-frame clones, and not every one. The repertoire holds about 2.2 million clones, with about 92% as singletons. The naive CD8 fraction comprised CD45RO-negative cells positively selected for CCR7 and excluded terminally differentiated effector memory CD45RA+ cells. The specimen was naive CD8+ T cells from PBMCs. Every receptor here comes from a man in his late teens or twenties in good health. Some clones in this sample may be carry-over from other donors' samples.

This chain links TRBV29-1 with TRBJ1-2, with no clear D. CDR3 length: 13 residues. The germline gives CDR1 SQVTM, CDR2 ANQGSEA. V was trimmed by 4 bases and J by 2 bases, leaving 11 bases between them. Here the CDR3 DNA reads TGCAGCGTTGTCATATTGGGGAACTATGGCTACACCTTC. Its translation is CSVVILGNYGYTF.

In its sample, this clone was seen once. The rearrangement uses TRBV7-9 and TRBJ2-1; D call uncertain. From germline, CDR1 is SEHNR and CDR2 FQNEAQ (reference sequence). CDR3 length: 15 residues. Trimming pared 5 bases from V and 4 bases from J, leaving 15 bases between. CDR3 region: CASSVGYGVYNEQFF. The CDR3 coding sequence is TGTGCCAGCAGCGTGGGGTACGGCGTTTACAATGAGCAGTTCTTC.

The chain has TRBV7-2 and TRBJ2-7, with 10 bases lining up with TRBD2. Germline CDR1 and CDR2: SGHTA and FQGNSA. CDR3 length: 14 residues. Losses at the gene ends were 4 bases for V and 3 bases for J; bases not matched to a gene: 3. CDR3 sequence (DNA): TGTGCCAGCAGCTCAGGACTAGCGGACTACGAGCAGTACTTC. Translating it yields CASSSGLADYEQYF.

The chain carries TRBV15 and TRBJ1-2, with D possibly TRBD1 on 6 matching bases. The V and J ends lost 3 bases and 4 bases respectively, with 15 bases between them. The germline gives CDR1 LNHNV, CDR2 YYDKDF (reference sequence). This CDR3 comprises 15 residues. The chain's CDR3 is CATSRDRQAPYGYTF. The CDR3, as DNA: TGTGCCACCAGCAGGGACAGACAGGCCCCCTATGGCTACACCTTC.

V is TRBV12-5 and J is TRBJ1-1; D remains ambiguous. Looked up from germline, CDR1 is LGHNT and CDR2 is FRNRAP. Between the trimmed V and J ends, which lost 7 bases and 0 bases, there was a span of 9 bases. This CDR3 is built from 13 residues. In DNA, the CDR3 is TGTGCTAGTGCCCTGACTGTGAACACTGAAGCTTTCTTT. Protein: CASALTVNTEAFF.

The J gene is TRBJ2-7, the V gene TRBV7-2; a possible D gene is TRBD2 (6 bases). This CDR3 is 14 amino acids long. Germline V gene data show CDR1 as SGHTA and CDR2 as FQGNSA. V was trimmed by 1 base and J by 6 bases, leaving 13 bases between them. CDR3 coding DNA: TGTGCCAGCAGCTTAGGGCGGTTGGGGGGCGAGCAGTACTTC. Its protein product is CASSLGRLGGEQYF.

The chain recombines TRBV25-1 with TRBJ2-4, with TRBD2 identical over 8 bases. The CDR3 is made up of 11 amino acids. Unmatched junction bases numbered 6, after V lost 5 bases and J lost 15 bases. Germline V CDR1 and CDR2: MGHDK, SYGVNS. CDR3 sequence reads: CASSPGGRLYF. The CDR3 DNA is TGTGCCAGCAGTCCGGGGGGGAGGTTGTACTTC.

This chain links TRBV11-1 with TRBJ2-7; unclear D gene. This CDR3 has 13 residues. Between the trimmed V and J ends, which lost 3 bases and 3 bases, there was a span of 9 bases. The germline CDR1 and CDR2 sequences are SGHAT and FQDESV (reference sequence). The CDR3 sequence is CASSFGWGYEQYF. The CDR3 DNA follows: TGTGCCAGCAGCTTTGGTTGGGGCTACGAGCAGTACTTC. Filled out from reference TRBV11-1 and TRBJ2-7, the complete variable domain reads EAEVAQSPRYKITEKSQAVAFWCDPISGHATLYWYRQILGQGPELLVQFQDESVVDDSQLPKDRFSAERLKGVDSTLKIQPAELGDSAMYLCASSFGWGYEQYFGPGTRLTVT.